Below are 27 T cell receptor beta chains sequenced from a single sample in a study of CD8 T cells in Susac syndrome. RNA amounts of about 0.45 to 1 ug underwent reverse transcription with random hexamers. Each CDR3 protein is one row after TCRdb ran MiXCR on the immunoSEQ multiplex PCR reads. The repertoire consists of about 430,000 distinct CDR3 sequences, with around 85% occurring once and the leading ten covering under 0.15%. Sequenced: CD8+ T cells from PBMCs. The receptor source for this set is a human donor with multiple sclerosis.

This chain connects TRBV6-1 to TRBJ1-5; D might be TRBD1 (5 bases). Trimming took off 8 bases at V and 5 bases at J, with 16 bases between the two ends. This CDR3 has 14 amino acids. In germline, CDR1 is MNHNS, CDR2 SASEGT. This chain's CDR3 is CASWTIWGDQPQHF. The CDR3 nucleotides are TGTGCCAGCTGGACCATATGGGGGGATCAGCCCCAGCATTTT.

The chain couples TRBV30 to TRBJ1-1; D gene ambiguous. The CDR3 covers 12 residues. The germline V gene has CDR1 GTSNPN and CDR2 SVGIG (reference sequence). Trimming pared 4 bases from V and 6 bases from J, leaving 12 bases between. CDR3 amino acids: CAWTREIPEAFF. The CDR3 nucleotides read TGTGCCTGGACTAGGGAAATCCCTGAAGCTTTCTTT.

The chain carries TRBV7-9 and TRBJ2-7; 7 bases are shared with TRBD1. The germline CDR1 and CDR2 sequences are SEHNR and FQNEAQ (reference sequence). The CDR3 loop spans 17 amino acids. Losses at the gene ends were 5 bases for V and 2 bases for J; bases not matched to a gene: 15. CDR3 amino acids: CASSQLTGIRSPYEQYF. In DNA, the CDR3 is TGTGCCAGCAGCCAATTGACAGGGATACGGTCCCCCTACGAGCAGTACTTC. Complete variable domain (other parts from reference TRBV7-9 and TRBJ2-7): DTGVSQNPRHKITKRGQNVTFRCDPISEHNRLYWYRQTLGQGPEFLTYFQNEAQLEKSRLLSDRFSAERPKGSFSTLEIQRTEQGDSAMYLCASSQLTGIRSPYEQYFGPGTRLTVT.

V and J are TRBV7-6 and TRBJ2-7; 8 nucleotides match TRBD1. Germline-derived CDR1 and CDR2 are SGHVS and FNYEAQ. With 4 bases clipped from V and 5 bases from J, the junction kept 10 bases outside the gene matches. CDR3 length: 15 amino acids. The CDR3 is CASSSGQGIMHEQYF. The CDR3 DNA follows: TGTGCCAGCAGCTCTGGACAGGGAATCATGCACGAGCAGTACTTC.

The chain joins TRBV10-3 to TRBJ2-1; D tentatively fits TRBD1 or TRBD2 (5 bases each). Trimming took 0 bases from V and 8 from J, leaving 8 bases between them. CDR1 and CDR2 from the germline V gene are ENHRY and SYGVKD. CDR3 length: 13 residues. CDR3 DNA: TGTGCCATCAGTGAGTCGGGGACGGATGAGCAGTTCTTC. Amino acids: CAISESGTDEQFF.

The chain couples TRBV13 to TRBJ1-1; weak D call: TRBD1 (5 bases). V lost 1 base to trimming and J lost 1 base, with 10 bases between them. The CDR3 sequence is 15 residues long. Germline lookup yields CDR1 PRHDT and CDR2 FYEKMQ (reference sequence). The CDR3 bases are TGTGCCAGCAGCTTAGAATTAGGGGCGAACACTGAAGCTTTCTTT. This encodes CASSLELGANTEAFF.

The chain uses TRBV14 and TRBJ1-3; D is undetermined. V was pared by 3 bases and J by 0 bases, with 3 bases between. The CDR3 sequence is 13 residues long. Germline V gene data show CDR1 as SGHDN and CDR2 as FVKESK. CDR3 DNA sequence: TGTGCCAGCAGCCACAGCTCTGGAAACACCATATATTTT. This translates into CASSHSSGNTIYF.

The rearrangement joins TRBV28 to TRBJ1-2; D ambiguous. Germline V gives CDR1 MDHEN, CDR2 SYDVKM. The CDR3 extends over 14 amino acids. Between the trimmed V and J ends, which lost 6 bases and 0 bases, there was a span of 11 bases. CDR3 residues: CASSYLGANYGYTF. The CDR3 DNA follows: TGTGCCAGCAGCTACCTTGGCGCTAACTATGGCTACACCTTC.

This sequence joins TRBV19 and TRBJ1-1; possibly TRBD1 for D (5 bases). CDR3 length equals 13 residues. Germline values: CDR1 LNHDA, CDR2 SQIVND (reference sequence). Trimming cost V 9 bases and J 5 bases, with 16 bases left between them. The CDR3 here is CASHPGWGTEAFF. CDR3 bases: TGTGCCAGCCACCCAGGGTGGGGGACTGAAGCTTTCTTT.

The CDR3 spells CASSQIGEVYGYTF. In DNA, the CDR3 is TGTGCCAGCAGCCAAATAGGGGAGGTCTATGGCTACACCTTC. The rearrangement links TRBV14 to TRBJ1-2; D is possibly TRBD1 (5 bases). Trimming left V 2 bases short and J 4 bases short, with 11 bases between. Germline loops: CDR1 SGHDN, CDR2 FVKESK. This CDR3 comprises 14 residues.

The chain employs TRBV4-1 and TRBJ2-5, with D tentatively TRBD1 (6 bases). V lost 3 bases, J lost 2 bases, and 16 bases lay in between. This CDR3 is built from 16 residues. Germline V CDR1 and CDR2: MGHRA, YSYEKL. DNA for the CDR3: TGCGCCAGCAGCCAGGACGGACAGACCTTTCAAGAGACCCAGTACTTC. Amino acids: CASSQDGQTFQETQYF.

The chain joins TRBV10-2 to TRBJ2-5; D perhaps matches TRBD2 (5 bases). The CDR3 sequence is 13 residues long. Per the germline V gene, CDR1 is WSHSY and CDR2 is SAAADI. The ends were cut back, 8 bases at V and 5 bases at J, with 15 bases in the middle. In nucleotides, the CDR3 is TGCGCCAGCGCCCTCGGGGTCTGGGAGACCCAGTACTTC. As protein: CASALGVWETQYF.

The V call is TRBV16, the J call TRBJ1-1; unclear D gene. With 1 base removed from V and 7 bases from J, the gap between germline ends came to 13 bases. This CDR3 is 14 amino acids long. CDR1 and CDR2 from the germline V gene are KGHSY and FQNENV. The CDR3 protein is CASSQFGEQLEAFF. The DNA for the CDR3 is TGTGCCAGCAGCCAATTTGGAGAACAACTTGAAGCTTTCTTT.

The V and J genes are TRBV4-1 and TRBJ2-7; D is unresolved. Per germline, CDR1 MGHRA and CDR2 YSYEKL. This CDR3 is 13 amino acids long. With 4 bases removed from V and 2 bases from J, the gap between germline ends came to 9 bases. The CDR3 DNA reads TGCGCCAGCAGCCCGTCAAGCGCCTACGAGCAGTACTTC. It codes for CASSPSSAYEQYF.

The rearrangement uses TRBV7-8 and TRBJ2-3; 11 positions agree with TRBD1. Per the germline V gene, CDR1 is SGHVS and CDR2 is FQNEAQ. This CDR3 spans 17 amino acids. V lost 5 bases, J lost 2 bases, and 9 bases stayed unmatched. CDR3 DNA: TGTGCCAGCAGCCGACCCCGGACAGGGGGCGACACAGATACGCAGTATTTT. Protein sequence: CASSRPRTGGDTDTQYF.

There are a few counts of this clonotype. No conserved phenylalanine or tryptophan is present at the end of the CDR3, so a read error is the likely explanation. The chain recombines TRBV27 with TRBJ2-7, with TRBD2 identical over 10 bases. In germline, CDR1 is MNHEY, CDR2 SMNVEV (reference sequence). CDR3 length: 16 amino acids. V shed 4 bases, J shed 1 base, and the junction held 7 bases outside the gene matches. CDR3 amino acids: CASSSPVAGGSYEQYC. The CDR3 DNA reads TGTGCCAGCAGTTCCCCCGTAGCGGGAGGTTCCTACGAGCAGTACTGC.

The chain combines TRBV6-1 with TRBJ2-6; a possible D gene is TRBD1 (6 bases). CDR1 is MNHNS, CDR2 SASEGT, per germline. V was pared by 8 bases and J by 0 bases, with 14 bases between. The CDR3 has 16 residues. Written as DNA, the CDR3 is TGTGCCAGCCGGGGCAGGGGCGTCTCTGGGGCCAACGTCCTGACTTTC. Translating it yields CASRGRGVSGANVLTF.

This clonotype was counted once. This CDR3 is CASSQDWGQGTYGYTF. DNA for the CDR3: TGCGCCAGCAGCCAAGACTGGGGACAGGGGACCTATGGCTACACCTTC. This chain joins TRBV4-1 and TRBJ1-2; 10 bases agree with TRBD1. Germline V gene data show CDR1 as MGHRA and CDR2 as YSYEKL. Losses at the gene ends were 0 bases for V and 4 bases for J; bases not matched to a gene: 5. The CDR3 contains 16 residues.

The chain is built from TRBV12-3 or TRBV12-4 and TRBJ1-1; perhaps TRBD1 as D (6 bases). This CDR3 is built from 13 residues. Trimming cost V 3 bases and J 11 bases, with 16 bases left between them. As DNA, the CDR3 is TGTGCCAGCAGTTTTTGGACAGCCCTGGGGGCTTTCTTT. The encoded protein is CASSFWTALGAFF.

The chain recombines TRBV5-4 with TRBJ1-1; 7 bases fit TRBD1. The germline CDR1 and CDR2 sequences are SGHNT and YYREEE (reference sequence). The trim removed 4 bases at V and 8 bases at J, leaving 5 bases unmatched. The CDR3 extends over 12 amino acids. This CDR3 is CASSPPTGEAFF. The CDR3, as DNA: TGTGCCAGCAGCCCCCCGACAGGGGAAGCTTTCTTT. Variable domain in full (rest from reference TRBV5-4 and TRBJ1-1): ETGVTQSPTHLIKTRGQQVTLRCSSQSGHNTVSWYQQALGQGPQFIFQYYREEENGRGNFPPRFSGLQFPNYSSELNVNALELDDSALYLCASSPPTGEAFFGQGTRLTVV.

CDR3 DNA: TGCGCCAGCAGCCCAGGGACGGAGCAAAACATTCAGTACTTC. Translated: CASSPGTEQNIQYF. V usage is TRBV4-1 and J usage is TRBJ2-4; D tentatively fits TRBD1 or TRBD2 (5 bases each). This CDR3 spans 14 amino acids. CDR1 MGHRA and CDR2 YSYEKL come from the germline V gene. Between the trimmed V and J ends, which lost 4 bases and 5 bases, there was a span of 12 bases.

This rearrangement joins TRBV20-1 to TRBJ2-2; D may be TRBD1 (6 bases). The CDR3 has 14 amino acids. CDR1 and CDR2 (germline): DFQATT, SNEGSKA (reference sequence). V shed 5 bases and J shed 1 base, with 11 bases lying between them. The CDR3 region is CSAHDRRNTGELFF. CDR3 nucleotide sequence: TGCAGTGCTCATGACAGGCGGAACACCGGGGAGCTGTTTTTT.

The chain combines TRBV29-1 with TRBJ1-1, with no clear D. Trimming removed 5 bases from V and 8 bases from J, with 15 bases in between. CDR3 length: 12 residues. Germline lookup yields CDR1 SQVTM and CDR2 ANQGSEA. For the CDR3, the DNA is TGCAGCGTTAAAAGTAACCCTCCGGAAGCTTTCTTT. It encodes CSVKSNPPEAFF.

This chain uses TRBV28 with TRBJ1-2; 7 positions match TRBD1. This CDR3 has 15 residues. V gave up 3 bases and J gave up 0 bases; unmatched junction bases: 4. Germline CDR1 is MDHEN and CDR2 is SYDVKM. The chain's CDR3 is CASSLRGRSNYGYTF. CDR3 sequence (DNA): TGTGCCAGCAGTTTGAGGGGGCGGTCTAACTATGGCTACACCTTC.

The chain has TRBV19 and TRBJ1-5; D is unresolved. CDR1 and CDR2 (germline): LNHDA, SQIVND (reference sequence). V dropped 8 bases and J dropped 6 bases, with 8 bases sitting between them. This CDR3 region has 11 residues. CDR3: CASGWTQPQHF. In DNA, the CDR3 is TGTGCCAGTGGGTGGACTCAGCCCCAGCATTTT.

The rearrangement joins TRBV20-1 to TRBJ2-1; 7 bases are shared with TRBD2. J gave up 4 bases and V 0 bases, and 3 bases lay outside the gene matches. This CDR3 is 14 amino acids long. Germline V lookup: CDR1 DFQATT, CDR2 SNEGSKA (reference sequence). The CDR3 region has the DNA TGCAGTGCTAGAGATCGGGAGGTATACAATGAGCAGTTCTTC. Its protein is CSARDREVYNEQFF.

CDR3 sequence: CASSERGQAAGDTQYF. The DNA for the CDR3 is TGCGCCAGCAGTGAGAGGGGACAGGCAGCAGGGGATACGCAGTATTTT. The gene calls are TRBV10-2 and TRBJ2-3, with 8 bases identical to TRBD1. With V trimmed by 2 bases and J by 6 bases, 10 bases remained unmatched. The germline CDR1 and CDR2 sequences are WSHSY and SAAADI. The CDR3 contains 16 residues.